This T cell receptor beta chain was identified in a study of vaccination and CD4 T cells after COVID-19. The wider study: The makeup of the convalescents was six males and four females, two of them Hispanic.

At the Johns Hopkins FTIC core, DNA taken from cultured CD4+ T cells was sequenced by way of the Oncomine TCR Beta short-read assay. TCRdb re-analysed the PCR reads in MiXCR, keeping a single row per CDR3 protein. The repertoire holds approximately 12,000 distinct CDR3 sequences, with under 75% as singletons. Germline V gene sequence: CDR1 MNHNS, CDR2 SASEGT. The CDR3 is 13 amino acids. V was cut by 1 base and J by 4 bases, with 6 bases left in between. The treatment here: roughly 10-day PBMC culture with coronavirus spike peptide pools or control peptides (ViraFEST assay). Via ViraFEST, peptide pools expanded antigen-specific T cells before TCR sequencing. In regard to this clonotype: Its antigen is not identified.

The chain is built from TRBV6-1 and TRBJ2-3, with no clear D. The sequence came from a human donor who had recovered from COVID-19. The specimen was CD4+ T cells from blood, cultured in vitro. The CDR3 region has the DNA TGTGCCAGCAGTGAAGGGATGGCAGATACGCAGTATTTT. It yields the protein CASSEGMADTQYF.